This TCR beta chain was obtained from a study of graft-versus-host responses after intestinal transplantation. Study context: Recipients were given multivisceral, liver-intestinal, or isolated intestinal transplants. Anti-thymocyte globulin induction, then tacrolimus and steroids for approximately 3 years, went to all recipients. Broader study findings: GvH clones appeared in recipient marrow, some first in ileum or blood. Levels of circulating GvH clones at their peak were associated with early post-transplant HvG declines.

Sequencing was performed with immunoSEQ multiplex PCR; in TCRdb, only in-frame clones are kept and a portion is missing. The table lists some 90,000 clones, about 93% of them singletons. Details on this clone: As yet, its antigen is unknown.

Germline CDR1 MNHNY, CDR2 SVGAGI (reference sequence). This CDR3 is 12 amino acids long. The TCR sequence derives from a human donor who received an intestinal transplant. Sequenced here: unstimulated CD8+ T cells sorted from spleen or lymph node cells, sampled before intestinal transplant. The chain combines TRBV6-6 with TRBJ2-5, with TRBD2 identical over 8 bases. Judging by the DNA end, TRBJ2-7 fits better; the J call may be wrong. CDR3: CASIGGVYEQYF. The CDR3 coding sequence is TGTGCCAGCATCGGGGGGGTCTACGAGCAGTACTTC.